This section outlines one T cell receptor beta chain sequence together with its context. The authors' processing: Scientists estimated how many nucleated cells there were by amplifying reference gene primers. Produced via immunoSEQ multiplex PCR; TCRdb's table is partial and in-frame only. The DNA was the basis for D and trimming; V, J and clone size are from that table. Among about 49,000 clones listed, roughly four fifths were seen once. This sample is part of a study of blood T cell repertoires in COVID-19. Study-wide background: Samples of COVID-19 (acute and convalescent) were obtained from the United States, Italy and Spain. PBMCs, B-cell-depleted T cells, or T cells provided the cDNA or gDNA that made up the material.

Germline V gives CDR1 MDHEN, CDR2 SYDVKM. The CDR3 runs to 16 residues. With 5 bases removed from V and 1 base from J, the gap between germline ends came to 17 bases. The genes are TRBV28 and TRBJ1-1; maybe TRBD1 (6 bases). Source material: peripheral blood. The source of this sequence is an older woman with acute or convalescent COVID-19. As DNA, the CDR3 is TGTGCCAGCAGTGAAATGTTCGGGGGGCAGAACACTGAAGCTTTCTTT. It encodes CASSEMFGGQNTEAFF.